This entry is about one TCR beta chain. Its antigen is unidentified. This sample was taken from a study of shared clonotypes between healthy human individuals. Germline CDR1 reads MDHEN; CDR2 reads SYDVKM. There are 16 residues in the CDR3. The ends lost 6 bases at V and 3 bases at J; junction bases unmatched: 7. Repertoires were generated with immunoSEQ multiplex PCR, while TCRdb's copy carries only in-frame clones and drops some. The table lists some 490,000 clones, 65% to 85% of them singletons. General study findings and limits: Clonotype sharing among the donors was expected to vary with sequencing depth.

The receptor comes from a woman aged 40 to 50 in good health. Some clones in this sample may be carry-over from other donors' samples. The sequenced material came from PBMCs. The chain links TRBV28 to TRBJ2-3; TRBD2 matches 12 bases. CDR3 sequence reads: CASRETSGSDTDTQYF. CDR3 DNA: TGTGCCAGCAGAGAGACTAGCGGGAGTGATACAGATACGCAGTATTTT.